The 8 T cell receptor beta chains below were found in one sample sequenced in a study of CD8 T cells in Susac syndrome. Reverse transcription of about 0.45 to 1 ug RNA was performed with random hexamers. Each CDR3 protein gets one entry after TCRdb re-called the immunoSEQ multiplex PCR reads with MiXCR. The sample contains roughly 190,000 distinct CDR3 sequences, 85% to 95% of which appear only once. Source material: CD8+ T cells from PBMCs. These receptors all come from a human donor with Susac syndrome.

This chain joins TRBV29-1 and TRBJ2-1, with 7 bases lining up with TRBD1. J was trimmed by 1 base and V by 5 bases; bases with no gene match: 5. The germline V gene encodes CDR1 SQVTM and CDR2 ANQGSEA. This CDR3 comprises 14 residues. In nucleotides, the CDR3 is TGCAGCGTTAGGGAGACAGGGTCCTACAATGAGCAGTTCTTC. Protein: CSVRETGSYNEQFF.

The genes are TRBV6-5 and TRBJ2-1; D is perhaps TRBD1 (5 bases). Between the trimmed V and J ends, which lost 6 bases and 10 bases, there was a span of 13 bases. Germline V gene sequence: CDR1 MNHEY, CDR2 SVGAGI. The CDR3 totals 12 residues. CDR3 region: CASSRRGQEQFF. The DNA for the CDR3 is TGTGCCAGCAGCCGTAGGGGCCAAGAGCAGTTCTTC.

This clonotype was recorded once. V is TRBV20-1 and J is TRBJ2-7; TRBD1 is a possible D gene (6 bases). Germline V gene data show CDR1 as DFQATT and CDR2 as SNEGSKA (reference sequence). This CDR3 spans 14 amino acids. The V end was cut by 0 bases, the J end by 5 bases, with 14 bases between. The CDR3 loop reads CSARDRGGWNEQYF. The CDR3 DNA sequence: TGCAGTGCTAGAGATCGTGGGGGCTGGAACGAGCAGTACTTC.

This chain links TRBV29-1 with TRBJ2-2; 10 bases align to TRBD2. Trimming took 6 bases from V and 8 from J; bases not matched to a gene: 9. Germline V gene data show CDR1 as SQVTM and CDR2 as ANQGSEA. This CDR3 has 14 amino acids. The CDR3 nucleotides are TGCAGCGTCGGACTAGCGGAGGGGATGGGGGAGCTGTTTTTT. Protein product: CSVGLAEGMGELFF.

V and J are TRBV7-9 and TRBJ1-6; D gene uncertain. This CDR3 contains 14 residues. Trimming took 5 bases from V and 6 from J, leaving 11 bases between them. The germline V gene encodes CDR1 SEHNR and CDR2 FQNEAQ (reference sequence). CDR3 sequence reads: CASSPSIGNSPLHF. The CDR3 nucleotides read TGTGCCAGCAGCCCCAGCATCGGTAATTCACCCCTCCACTTT.

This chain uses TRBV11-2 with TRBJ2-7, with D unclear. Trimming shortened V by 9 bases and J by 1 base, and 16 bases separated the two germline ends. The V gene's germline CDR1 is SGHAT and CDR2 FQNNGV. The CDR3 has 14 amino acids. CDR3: CASRLGYSSYEQYF. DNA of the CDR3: TGTGCCAGTCGCTTGGGCTATTCTTCCTACGAGCAGTACTTC.

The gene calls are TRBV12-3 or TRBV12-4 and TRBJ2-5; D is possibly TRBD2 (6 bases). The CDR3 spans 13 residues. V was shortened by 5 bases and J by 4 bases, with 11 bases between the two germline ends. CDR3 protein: CASSPWGVETQYF. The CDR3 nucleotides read TGTGCCAGCAGTCCATGGGGGGTAGAGACCCAGTACTTC.

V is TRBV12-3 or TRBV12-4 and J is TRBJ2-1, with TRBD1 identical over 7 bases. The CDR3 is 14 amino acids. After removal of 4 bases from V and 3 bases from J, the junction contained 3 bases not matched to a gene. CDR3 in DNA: TGTGCCAGCAGTTCTCGGGACAGCTACAATGAGCAGTTCTTC. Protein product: CASSSRDSYNEQFF.